This TCR beta chain was identified during a study of T cell responses to AZD1222 COVID-19 vaccine. Clones were sequenced by immunoSEQ multiplex PCR, and TCRdb holds only the in-frame ones, with some missing. The sample comprises roughly 54,000 clones, roughly 90% of which are singletons, and 13% to 15% rests with the top ten. Of note for this clone: The antigen remains undetermined.

Trimming at V came to 1 base and at J to 9 bases, leaving 5 bases not matched to a gene. From germline, CDR1 is SEHNR and CDR2 FQNEAQ (reference sequence). This CDR3 is built from 15 residues. Study-wide results and caveats: Repertoire collection took place solely once the T cell response had peaked. Increased Spike-specific TCR breadth and depth were observed after two AZD1222 doses.

This chain joins TRBV7-9 and TRBJ1-6, with TRBD1 identical over 8 bases. Specimen: peripheral blood, collected 28 days after the second AZD1222 dose. This receptor was taken from an adult who received the AZD1222 COVID-19 vaccine. CDR3 bases: TGTGCCAGCAGCTTAGTATGGGGACAGGCTTCACCCCTCCACTTT. Translated: CASSLVWGQASPLHF.